A single sample is the source of the 23 T cell receptor beta chains below, sequenced in a study of cytomegalovirus exposure and HLA in healthy donors. Clones were sequenced by immunoSEQ multiplex PCR, and TCRdb holds only the in-frame ones, with some missing. Among around 150,000 clones listed, approximately 96% were seen once. The sample comprised PBMCs. Source of these receptors: a woman aged 18-29 years in good health and CMV-seronegative.

The rearrangement joins TRBV15 to TRBJ2-5, with D tentatively TRBD1 (5 bases). Trimming stripped 4 bases from V and 0 bases from J, with 6 bases between. In germline, CDR1 is LNHNV, CDR2 YYDKDF (reference sequence). The CDR3 consists of 13 residues. DNA of the CDR3: TGTGCCACCAGCAACAGGTACCAAGAGACCCAGTACTTC. Translated: CATSNRYQETQYF.

The gene calls are TRBV7-9 and TRBJ2-1, with TRBD2 matching over 8 bases. The CDR3 is 14 residues long. CDR1 SEHNR and CDR2 FQNEAQ come from the germline V gene (reference sequence). V lost 1 base to trimming and J lost 7 bases; unmatched junction nucleotides: 3. CDR3 sequence (DNA): TGTGCCAGCAGCTTAGGTGGCGGGGGGAATGAGCAGTTCTTC. It yields the protein CASSLGGGGNEQFF.

The chain couples TRBV6-5 to TRBJ1-1; maybe TRBD1 (5 bases). Germline V CDR1 and CDR2: MNHEY, SVGAGI. CDR3 length equals 14 residues. Trimming shortened V by 6 bases and J by 1 base, and 12 bases separated the two germline ends. CDR3 loop: CASSKLQENTEAFF. The CDR3 nucleotides are TGTGCCAGCAGCAAACTACAGGAGAACACTGAAGCTTTCTTT.

This chain joins TRBV30 and TRBJ2-7; D may be TRBD1 (6 bases). This CDR3 spans 14 amino acids. V was shortened by 3 bases and J by 12 bases, with 24 bases between the two germline ends. Looked up from germline, CDR1 is GTSNPN and CDR2 is SVGIG (reference sequence). CDR3 protein: CAWSPGQGNLLLYF. The CDR3 nucleotides read TGTGCCTGGAGCCCCGGGCAGGGGAACCTGTTGTTGTACTTC.

The chain links TRBV18 to TRBJ2-1; 8 bases match TRBD2. CDR1 and CDR2 (germline): KGHSH, LQKENI. With V trimmed by 3 bases and J by 1 base, 2 bases remained unmatched. The CDR3 runs 15 residues. The CDR3 sequence is CASSPVAGSYNEQFF. CDR3 nucleotides: TGTGCCAGCTCACCCGTAGCGGGGTCCTACAATGAGCAGTTCTTC. Filled out from reference TRBV18 and TRBJ2-1, the complete variable domain reads NAGVMQNPRHLVRRRGQEARLRCSPMKGHSHVYWYRQLPEEGLKFMVYLQKENIIDESGMPKERFSAEFPKEGPSILRIQQVVRGDSAAYFCASSPVAGSYNEQFFGPGTRLTVL.

This clone was seen only once. The chain has TRBV4-3 and TRBJ1-2; 9 bases fit TRBD1. The J segment lost 6 bases and the V segment lost 2 bases, leaving 7 bases of the junction unmatched. The CDR3 has 15 amino acids. Germline V gene lookup returns CDR1 LGHNA and CDR2 YSLEER. The CDR3 protein is CASSQTPGTGNGYTF. The CDR3 coding sequence is TGCGCCAGCAGCCAAACACCCGGGACAGGGAATGGCTACACCTTC.

The rearrangement links TRBV14 to TRBJ2-7, with 7 positions matching TRBD1. Losses at the gene ends were 4 bases for V and 4 bases for J; bases not matched to a gene: 7. Germline CDR1 reads SGHDN; CDR2 reads FVKESK. The CDR3 runs to 14 residues. DNA for the CDR3: TGTGCCAGCAGCCCCCGGGACAGACAATACGAGCAGTACTTC. Translated, it gives CASSPRDRQYEQYF.

The V and J genes are TRBV4-1 and TRBJ1-6; 9 bases align to TRBD1. The CDR3 is 16 amino acids. Germline assignment: CDR1 MGHRA and CDR2 YSYEKL. V was pared by 2 bases and J by 10 bases, with 9 bases of the junction left unmatched. CDR3 DNA: TGCGCCAGCAGCCAACCAATACAGGGGGCGAAATCACCCCTCCACTTT. Its translation: CASSQPIQGAKSPLHF.

The rearrangement joins TRBV6-6 to TRBJ1-2; D unclear. CDR1 is MNHNY, CDR2 SVGAGI, per germline (reference sequence). CDR3 length: 13 residues. Trimming took 6 bases from V and 3 from J, leaving 11 bases between them. CDR3 residues: CASSPLPHYGYTF. For the CDR3, the DNA is TGTGCCAGCAGCCCCCTCCCCCACTATGGCTACACCTTC.

The chain carries TRBV9 and TRBJ2-3; perhaps TRBD1 as D (6 bases). Trimming shortened V by 4 bases and J by 2 bases, and 11 bases separated the two germline ends. The CDR3 extends over 14 amino acids. The germline gives CDR1 SGDLS, CDR2 YYNGEE. CDR3 protein: CASSLRDNTDTQYF. The CDR3, as DNA: TGTGCCAGCAGCCTCCGGGACAACACAGATACGCAGTATTTT.

The CDR3: CASSYGNTGELFF. Written as DNA, the CDR3 is TGTGCCAGCAGTTACGGGAACACCGGGGAGCTGTTTTTT. The chain recombines TRBV27 with TRBJ2-2; D unresolved. From germline, CDR1 is MNHEY and CDR2 SMNVEV (reference sequence). V was clipped by 4 bases and J by 1 base, with 4 bases between them. This CDR3 is 13 amino acids long.

The chain employs TRBV27 and TRBJ2-7, with D maybe TRBD2 (5 bases). V lost 6 bases to trimming and J lost 3 bases, with 15 bases between them. Germline CDR1 MNHEY, CDR2 SMNVEV (reference sequence). This CDR3 is 14 amino acids long. The CDR3 DNA reads TGTGCCAGCAGCCTTACGGGAATCCACTACGAGCAGTACTTC. Translation: CASSLTGIHYEQYF.

The rearrangement links TRBV10-3 to TRBJ1-4; 7 nucleotides line up with TRBD1. V dropped 8 bases and J dropped 4; count of bases not matched to a gene: 10. The germline gives CDR1 ENHRY, CDR2 SYGVKD. The CDR3 runs 15 residues. CDR3 sequence reads: CAIDFFGTVNEKLFF. For the CDR3, the DNA is TGTGCCATCGATTTCTTCGGGACAGTTAATGAAAAACTGTTTTTT.

The CDR3, as DNA: TGTGCCATCGGGAACTCTGGAAACACCATATATTTT. This sequence encodes CAIGNSGNTIYF. The chain links TRBV6-6 to TRBJ1-3; D not resolved. The CDR3 is 12 residues long. The germline CDR1 and CDR2 sequences are MNHNY and SVGAGI (reference sequence). V was pared by 10 bases and J by 0 bases, with 7 bases between.

V is TRBV4-3 and J is TRBJ1-5; TRBD1 matches at 8 bases. CDR1 LGHNA and CDR2 YSLEER come from the germline V gene. CDR3 length: 14 amino acids. The junction had 5 bases not matched to a gene; V was cut back by 4 bases and J by 6 bases. The CDR3 DNA is TGCGCCAGCAGCCCGGGACAGGTGGGTCAGCCCCAGCATTTT. This encodes CASSPGQVGQPQHF.

The chain uses TRBV11-2 and TRBJ2-5, with 11 bases fitting TRBD2. This CDR3 is 17 amino acids long. V shed 6 bases, J shed 1 base, and the junction held 10 bases outside the gene matches. Germline V gene data show CDR1 as SGHAT and CDR2 as FQNNGV. The CDR3 sequence is CASRGTSGARGQETQYF. The CDR3, as DNA: TGTGCCAGCAGAGGGACTAGCGGAGCCCGGGGCCAAGAGACCCAGTACTTC.

The chain joins TRBV9 to TRBJ2-3, with D perhaps TRBD2 (5 bases). The CDR3 consists of 15 residues. Per the germline V gene, CDR1 is SGDLS and CDR2 is YYNGEE. V was trimmed by 4 bases and J by 0 bases, leaving 12 bases between them. The CDR3 bases are TGTGCCAGCAGCCCATATGGACTTAGCACAGATACGCAGTATTTT. Residues: CASSPYGLSTDTQYF.

This clone was seen more than once but under ten times. The chain is built from TRBV6-1 and TRBJ1-2; the match to TRBD1 covers 7 bases. Trimming cost V 10 bases and J 4 bases; bases outside gene matches: 3. CDR1 MNHNS and CDR2 SASEGT come from the germline V gene. The CDR3 is 11 residues long. The CDR3 DNA is TGTGCCACCGACAGGGCCTATGGCTACACCTTC. This gives the protein CATDRAYGYTF.

This chain joins TRBV5-1 and TRBJ2-5; maybe TRBD1 (5 bases). V was clipped by 3 bases and J by 2 bases, with 8 bases between them. Germline-derived CDR1 and CDR2 are SGHRS and YFSETQ. The CDR3 is 13 amino acids. Written as DNA, the CDR3 is TGCGCCAGCAGCTCGGACACTCAAGAGACCCAGTACTTC. As protein: CASSSDTQETQYF.

The chain recombines TRBV4-3 with TRBJ1-3; 8 nucleotides agree with TRBD1. Germline CDR1 and CDR2: LGHNA and YSLEER. The CDR3 runs 16 residues. Trimming cost V 1 base and J 3 bases; bases outside gene matches: 5. The CDR3: CASSQGTGGYGNTIYF. CDR3 nucleotide sequence: TGCGCCAGCAGCCAAGGCACAGGGGGTTATGGAAACACCATATATTTT.

V and J are TRBV7-2 and TRBJ1-2; 8 bases fit TRBD1. Germline V lookup: CDR1 SGHTA, CDR2 FQGNSA. The CDR3 covers 13 residues. Losses at the gene ends were 4 bases for V and 8 bases for J; bases not matched to a gene: 6. The CDR3 here is CASSSTGVLGYTF. Written as DNA, the CDR3 is TGTGCCAGCAGCTCGACAGGGGTCTTGGGCTACACCTTC.

The chain is built from TRBV5-8 and TRBJ1-3; D call uncertain. Trimming pared 2 bases from V and 1 base from J, leaving 10 bases between. The germline V gene encodes CDR1 SGHTS and CDR2 YDEGEE. The CDR3 contains 15 residues. CDR3: CASSLDPTSGNTIYF. The CDR3 coding sequence is TGTGCCAGCAGCTTAGACCCGACTTCTGGAAACACCATATATTTT.

In its sample, this clone was seen once. The V call is TRBV10-3, the J call TRBJ1-5, with D perhaps matching TRBD1 (5 bases). V dropped 7 bases and J dropped 4 bases, with 11 bases sitting between them. CDR3 size: 13 residues. CDR1 and CDR2 from the germline V gene are ENHRY and SYGVKD. This CDR3 is CAITPGGNQPQHF. In DNA, the CDR3 is TGTGCCATCACCCCTGGGGGGAATCAGCCCCAGCATTTT.